This T cell receptor (beta chain) was recovered during a study of T cells in tumors after PD-1 blockade (dated by TCRdb to between 2018 and 2021). Background for the entire study: Prior checkpoint blockade, systemic immunosuppressant use, and recent radiotherapy or other anti-cancer therapy within 4 weeks were grounds for patient exclusion. Patients received pembrolizumab 200 mg every 3 weeks or cemiplimab 350 mg every 2 weeks. Ongoing daily vismodegib 150 mg was also given to a subset of patients during anti-PD-1 treatment. On average, tumor samples had 26,066 TCR templates (range about 550-100,000) and several thousand unique clonotypes, 15 to 20-fold deeper than single-cell TCR sequencing. Using site-matched tumors from BCC or SCC patients sampled before and after anti-PD-1 therapy, the study carried out paired single-cell RNA and TCR sequencing. RECIST version 1.1 was used to evaluate clinical response.

This specimen's time point label, per the study, means: after anti-PD-1 therapy. The tumor biopsies were site-matched, meaning the biopsies were taken from the same primary tumor before and after PD-1 blockade. For bulk TCRbeta sequencing, genomic DNA was extracted from tumor biopsies or peripheral blood, and input amounts ranged from about 616 ng to 6,500 ng. To detect rare clonotypes with greater sensitivity than single-cell TCR sequencing, bulk TCRbeta sequencing was done on the leftover biopsy material. Histologically proven advanced or metastatic basal or squamous cell carcinoma was present in all patients, all of whom were poor candidates for surgical resection. The basal cell carcinoma cohort comprised ten to eleven patients, of whom about eight had bulk tumor TCR sequencing. Fresh biopsies came from the site of the primary tumor, and part of the tissue was kept in RNAlater for exome and bulk TCR sequencing.

The immunoSEQ platform was used to carry out deep TCRbeta sequencing. The published analysis was carried out like this. For further analysis, only productive rearrangements were exported from the immunoSEQ Analyzer. A two-sided binomial test at Bonferroni-corrected P below 0.01 was used to call clones with significant expansion or contraction between timepoints. T cell phenotypes were assigned to bulk TCRbeta clonotypes by matching the clonotypes to single-cell RNA+TCR-seq clones that had the same TCRbeta sequence. Clone enrichment in tumor was computed as tumor frequency divided by PBMC frequency from bulk TCR sequencing. GLIPH was used to sort TCRs into specificity groups, which are clusters of distinct TCRs that likely recognize common antigens through shared CDR3 motifs. TCRdb took this table from immuneACCESS and kept in-frame rearrangements with V and J called. Such tables lack part of the clones; where checked against another copy, unresolved V genes explain under half of the gap, and the rest is unexplained. V, J and clone size are taken as reported in that table, and D and trimming were inferred from the DNA itself. The sample has more than 9,000 clones on record, around 67% of them singletons. The ten top clones hold less than 15% of the sample.

Overall results and qualifications from the work: Exhausted CD8+ clones expanded after therapy were found to be mostly novel clonotypes undetected pre-treatment, suggesting clonal replacement rather than reinvigoration of pre-existing clones. Where the novel T cell clones came from was not determined, and possible sources could include lymphoid organs or rare unexpanded clones inside the tumor or in the tumor periphery. Clonal replacement was seen only when comparing pre- and post-treatment samples and not when comparing two pre-treatment samples, which argues against artifacts from biopsy timing or location. Roughly two fifths of tumor TCR clonotypes were found in blood, and some novel exhausted tumor clones appeared in pre-treatment blood, suggesting peripheral recruitment.

The germline V gene specifies SGHRS as CDR1 and YFSETQ as CDR2. A distance of 2 bases separates the germline ends of V and J, which lose 0 bases and 5 bases respectively. The cysteine opens and the phenylalanine closes a CDR3 of 11 amino acids. Only the CDR3 portion is preserved as DNA: 33 bases, with reading frame beginning at the first base. A remark on this clone: The antigen this receptor binds is unknown. Base-call qualities are not available, and no considerably larger clone is one nucleotide away.

The rearrangement joined TRBV5-1 to TRBJ1-1; the D gene remains uncertain. The receptor was derived from a human donor with basal cell carcinoma. Sample: tumor tissue, taken after anti-PD-1 treatment. The CDR3 reads as follows: CASSLGTEAFF. The DNA sequence is given as TGCGCCAGCAGCTTGGGGACTGAAGCTTTCTTT.